The 25 T cell receptor beta chains given below trace back to one sample, sequenced in a study of beta chain features in type 1 diabetes. As every portion of the isolated RNA was reverse transcribed, the sequencing read expressed TCRB transcripts. TCRdb's copy holds only in-frame clones and misses some; the assay was immunoSEQ multiplex PCR. This sample carries 900,000 or so clones, about a sixth of them seen once, and the ten largest clones take roughly 0.025%. The source material was naive CD4+ T cells from blood. These receptors were obtained from a woman under 30 in good health.

The genes are TRBV28 and TRBJ2-7, with TRBD2 identical over 10 bases. V lost 5 bases to trimming and J lost 3 bases; unmatched junction nucleotides: 10. The CDR3 has 16 amino acids. Germline-derived CDR1 and CDR2 are MDHEN and SYDVKM. CDR3 protein: CASSIGGSGRFYEQYF. The CDR3 nucleotides read TGTGCCAGCAGTATAGGGGGTAGCGGGAGGTTCTACGAGCAGTACTTC.

In this sample, this clone turned up a few times. The rearrangement uses TRBV19 and TRBJ1-1; the D gene is possibly TRBD1 (5 bases). The germline gives CDR1 LNHDA, CDR2 SQIVND (reference sequence). The CDR3 covers 15 residues. V shed 3 bases and J shed 1 base, with 12 bases lying between them. The CDR3 region is CASSIGGSGNTEAFF. The DNA of the CDR3 is TGTGCCAGTAGTATTGGGGGAAGTGGGAACACTGAAGCTTTCTTT.

The table lists this clone with a count of one. The chain employs TRBV23-1 and TRBJ1-2; 8 positions match TRBD1. TRBV23-1 has ORF status, its function being uncertain. The CDR3 is 16 amino acids. V was pared by 3 bases and J by 7 bases, with 13 bases of the junction left unmatched. Here the CDR3 DNA reads TGCGCCAGCAGTCACCCGACCCCAGGGGGCCCGGGTGGCTACACCTTC. The encoded protein is CASSHPTPGGPGGYTF.

The rearrangement links TRBV11-2 to TRBJ2-1; D is uncertain. Germline-derived CDR1 and CDR2 are SGHAT and FQNNGV. This CDR3 region has 18 residues. Trimming left V 5 bases short and J 6 bases short, with 26 bases between. The CDR3 coding sequence is TGTGCCAGCAGCACGATCCGCCATAACTCGTCGAAGCTCAATGAGCAGTTCTTC. Residues: CASSTIRHNSSKLNEQFF.

As concerns this clone: Other DNA sequences from this sample encode an identical CDR3 as well. The V gene is TRBV20-1, the J gene TRBJ2-1; D ambiguous. The CDR3 consists of 10 residues. The germline gives CDR1 DFQATT, CDR2 SNEGSKA (reference sequence). The germline V and J ends were trimmed by 3 bases and 6 bases, with 3 bases remaining between them. The CDR3 loop is CSASRNEQFF. CDR3 coding DNA: TGCAGTGCTAGTCGCAATGAGCAGTTCTTC.

This clone was counted only a few times. The genes are TRBV18 and TRBJ2-3, with 14 nucleotides matching TRBD2. The CDR3 spans 16 residues. V gave up 4 bases and J gave up 4 bases; unmatched junction bases: 4. CDR1 is KGHSH and CDR2 is LQKENI in the germline V gene. The CDR3 spells CASSLGTSGSSDTQYF. The CDR3 DNA reads TGTGCCAGCTCACTTGGGACTAGCGGGAGCTCAGATACGCAGTATTTT.

As for this clone: The sample contains more than one DNA sequence encoding this CDR3. This chain's CDR3 is CASSSDRNTGELFF. The CDR3 bases are TGCGCCAGCAGCTCCGACAGGAACACCGGGGAGCTGTTTTTT. The V call is TRBV5-1, the J call TRBJ2-2, with D possibly TRBD1 on 5 matching bases. The CDR3 length is 14 residues. V was trimmed by 3 bases and J by 1 base, leaving 7 bases between them. Per the germline V gene, CDR1 is SGHRS and CDR2 is YFSETQ.

V gene TRBV6-5 combines with J gene TRBJ1-1; tentative D call: TRBD1 (5 bases). This CDR3 contains 14 residues. Germline assignment: CDR1 MNHEY and CDR2 SVGAGI. V was shortened by 8 bases and J by 6 bases, with 19 bases between the two germline ends. CDR3 amino acids: CASLPRVGRAEAFF. CDR3 nucleotides: TGTGCCAGCCTCCCGCGAGTGGGGCGCGCTGAAGCTTTCTTT.

This clone was counted only a few times. The chain joins TRBV2 to TRBJ2-1, with D hard to call. Germline V gene sequence: CDR1 SNHLY, CDR2 FYNNEI. V lost 8 bases and J lost 2, with 10 bases in between. This CDR3 is built from 13 residues. The CDR3 is CASGVGAYNEQFF. DNA of the CDR3: TGTGCCAGCGGAGTTGGGGCCTACAATGAGCAGTTCTTC.

The chain recombines TRBV6-6 with TRBJ2-1; TRBD2 might be the D (5 bases). Trimming left V 4 bases short and J 0 bases short, with 10 bases between. This CDR3 spans 15 amino acids. Germline CDR1 and CDR2: MNHNY and SVGAGI (reference sequence). The CDR3 DNA is TGTGCCAGCAGTTCGGCCGGGGTCTCCTACAATGAGCAGTTCTTC. It encodes CASSSAGVSYNEQFF.

This rearrangement joins TRBV18 to TRBJ1-2, with D perhaps matching TRBD1 (5 bases). The length of the CDR3 is 16 residues. The germline gives CDR1 KGHSH, CDR2 LQKENI. V gave up 1 base and J gave up 8 bases, with 20 bases separating them. CDR3 region: CASSPLGSDNWYGYTF. The CDR3 bases are TGTGCCAGCTCACCACTAGGTTCGGACAACTGGTACGGCTACACCTTC.

The gene calls are TRBV6-5 and TRBJ2-7, with D unclear. There are 13 residues in the CDR3. Germline V lookup: CDR1 MNHEY, CDR2 SVGAGI. The V end lost 5 bases, the J end lost 0 bases, and 8 bases lay between the germline ends. The CDR3 protein is CASSQTVSYEQYF. DNA for the CDR3: TGTGCCAGCAGTCAAACAGTCTCCTACGAGCAGTACTTC.

The rearrangement links TRBV7-9 to TRBJ2-7; maybe TRBD1 (5 bases). Per germline, CDR1 SEHNR and CDR2 FQNEAQ (reference sequence). V was shortened by 5 bases and J by 0 bases, with 14 bases between the two germline ends. The CDR3 is 15 residues long. CDR3 sequence reads: CASSTRSTASYEQYF. As DNA, the CDR3 is TGTGCCAGCAGCACAAGATCGACAGCCTCCTACGAGCAGTACTTC.

V and J are TRBV5-1 and TRBJ2-5, with a weak D call TRBD2 (6 bases). CDR1 is SGHRS and CDR2 is YFSETQ in the germline V gene. V was cut by 2 bases and J by 2 bases, with 16 bases left in between. This CDR3 has 16 residues. This CDR3 is CASSFLPTTRQETQYF. The DNA for the CDR3 is TGCGCCAGCAGCTTTCTACCGACGACTAGACAAGAGACCCAGTACTTC.

The chain couples TRBV4-3 to TRBJ2-1, with D unresolved. In germline, CDR1 is LGHNA, CDR2 YSLEER. This CDR3 is 17 amino acids long. V shed 1 base and J shed 0 bases, with 13 bases lying between them. CDR3 region: CASSQGVFASSYNEQFF. The DNA of the CDR3 is TGCGCCAGCAGCCAAGGGGTTTTCGCTAGCTCCTACAATGAGCAGTTCTTC.

A few counts support this clone. The CDR3 nucleotides are TGCGCCAGCAGCTTGGCAGGACTAGCGGGAGGGTTCGGGTCCTACGAGCAGTACTTC. This encodes CASSLAGLAGGFGSYEQYF. The chain joins TRBV5-1 to TRBJ2-7; 15 nucleotides line up with TRBD2. CDR1 SGHRS and CDR2 YFSETQ come from the germline V gene. There are 19 residues in the CDR3. V shed 0 bases and J 1 base; nucleotides not matched to a gene: 8. The full variable domain, rest sourced from reference TRBV5-1 and TRBJ2-7, is KAGVTQTPRYLIKTRGQQVTLSCSPISGHRSVSWYQQTPGQGLQFLFEYFSETQRNKGNFPGRFSGRQFSNSRSEMNVSTLELGDSALYLCASSLAGLAGGFGSYEQYFGPGTRLTVT.

As DNA, the CDR3 is TGTGCCAGCAGGGTGTACCAAGAGACCCAGTACTTC. As protein: CASRVYQETQYF. The genes are TRBV2 and TRBJ2-5; no clear D. The CDR3 consists of 12 residues. The V gene lost 6 bases and the J gene lost 0 bases, with 5 bases spanning the gap. Germline V CDR1 and CDR2: SNHLY, FYNNEI.

The chain uses TRBV5-1 and TRBJ1-4; D possibly corresponds to TRBD1 (5 bases). CDR3 length equals 16 residues. Germline values: CDR1 SGHRS, CDR2 YFSETQ. V lost 4 bases to trimming and J lost 2 bases, with 15 bases between them. The CDR3 reads CASSMRGSPTNEKLFF. The CDR3 nucleotides are TGCGCCAGCAGCATGAGGGGATCTCCGACTAATGAAAAACTGTTTTTT.

This clone occurred a few times. This chain joins TRBV5-6 and TRBJ1-2; D perhaps matches TRBD1 (5 bases). The germline CDR1 and CDR2 sequences are SGHDT and YYEEEE. Trimming left V 1 base short and J 2 bases short, with 9 bases between. The CDR3 contains 14 residues. The CDR3 loop reads CASSLRGGNYGYTF. CDR3 DNA sequence: TGTGCCAGCAGCTTGCGGGGCGGGAACTATGGCTACACCTTC.

There are a few counts of this clone. The rearrangement links TRBV15 to TRBJ2-7, with a weak D call TRBD1 (6 bases). The CDR3 is made up of 13 amino acids. The germline V and J ends were trimmed by 2 bases and 6 bases, with 11 bases remaining between them. Germline V lookup: CDR1 LNHNV, CDR2 YYDKDF (reference sequence). CDR3 in amino acids: CATSRLRGVEQYF. CDR3 in DNA: TGTGCCACCAGCAGACTCAGGGGAGTCGAGCAGTACTTC.

CDR3 loop: CASSLGQGVSYEQYF. CDR3 nucleotides: TGTGCCAGTAGCCTGGGGCAGGGCGTCTCCTACGAGCAGTACTTC. The chain uses TRBV19 and TRBJ2-7; possibly TRBD1 for D (5 bases). The CDR3 is made up of 15 amino acids. V lost 6 bases and J 0 bases, leaving 15 bases between the germline ends. Looked up from germline, CDR1 is LNHDA and CDR2 is SQIVND (reference sequence).

The CDR3 loop reads CASSDNPGDYGYTF. In DNA, the CDR3 is TGTGCCAGCAGCGATAACCCAGGCGACTATGGCTACACCTTC. J is TRBJ1-2 and V is TRBV2; D is unclear. This CDR3 has 14 amino acids. The V gene lost 6 bases and the J gene lost 3 bases, with 14 bases spanning the gap. Germline values: CDR1 SNHLY, CDR2 FYNNEI.

The rearrangement uses TRBV5-1 and TRBJ2-2; D may correspond to TRBD1 or TRBD2 (5 bases each). This CDR3 is 14 amino acids long. Germline-derived CDR1 and CDR2 are SGHRS and YFSETQ. V shed 2 bases and J shed 4 bases, with 9 bases lying between them. The CDR3 here is CASSFGDRTGELFF. CDR3 DNA sequence: TGCGCCAGCAGCTTCGGGGACCGCACCGGGGAGCTGTTTTTT. The whole variable domain, remainder taken from reference TRBV5-1 and TRBJ2-2, is KAGVTQTPRYLIKTRGQQVTLSCSPISGHRSVSWYQQTPGQGLQFLFEYFSETQRNKGNFPGRFSGRQFSNSRSEMNVSTLELGDSALYLCASSFGDRTGELFFGEGSRLTVL.

V and J are TRBV7-2 and TRBJ2-3; a weak D match, TRBD2 (6 bases). With 1 base removed from V and 4 bases from J, the gap between germline ends came to 12 bases. The CDR3 totals 15 residues. Germline V gene data show CDR1 as SGHTA and CDR2 as FQGNSA. The CDR3 region is CASSLVGRISDTQYF. The DNA for the CDR3 is TGTGCCAGCAGCTTAGTCGGGAGAATTTCAGATACGCAGTATTTT.

This clone occurred a few times. The chain carries TRBV28 and TRBJ2-2, with a possible D match to TRBD1 (5 bases). This CDR3 has 13 residues. Trimming pared 3 bases from V and 9 bases from J, leaving 11 bases between. CDR1 and CDR2 from the germline V gene are MDHEN and SYDVKM. The CDR3 DNA reads TGTGCCAGCAGTTTTGGGGCTAGTTGGGAGCTGTTTTTT. Its translation: CASSFGASWELFF.